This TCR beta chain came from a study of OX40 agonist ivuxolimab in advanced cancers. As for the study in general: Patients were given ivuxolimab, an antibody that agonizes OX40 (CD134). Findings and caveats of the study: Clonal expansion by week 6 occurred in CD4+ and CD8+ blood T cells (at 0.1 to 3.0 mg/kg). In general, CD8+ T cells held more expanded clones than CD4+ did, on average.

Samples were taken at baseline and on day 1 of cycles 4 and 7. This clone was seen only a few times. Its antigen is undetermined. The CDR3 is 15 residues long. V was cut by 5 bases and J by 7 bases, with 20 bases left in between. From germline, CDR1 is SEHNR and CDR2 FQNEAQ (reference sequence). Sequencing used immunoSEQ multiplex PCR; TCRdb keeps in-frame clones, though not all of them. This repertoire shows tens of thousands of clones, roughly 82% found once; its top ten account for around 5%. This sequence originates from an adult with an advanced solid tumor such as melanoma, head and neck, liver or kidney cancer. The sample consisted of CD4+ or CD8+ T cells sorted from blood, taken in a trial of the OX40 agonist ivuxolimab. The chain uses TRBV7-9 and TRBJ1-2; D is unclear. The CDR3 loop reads CASSPGASLQLGYTF. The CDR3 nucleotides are TGTGCCAGCAGCCCCGGCGCCAGTCTCCAGCTTGGCTACACCTTC.